In its sample, the clone carrying this T cell receptor beta chain was seen many times. The antigen is unknown. Regarding time point: persistent/refractory GD, antithyroid drugs over 5 years with positive TRAb. Preparation of the TCR library used RNA extracted from PBMCs. Peripheral blood, at 8.5 to 9 milliliters, went into EDTA tubes. The sample belongs to a study of regulatory T cells in long-lasting Graves disease. The wider study: Patients with persistent Graves' disease had over 5 years of antithyroid drugs and persistent TSH receptor antibodies.

Study-wide points: Patients with persistent disease showed a bias toward TRBV28, TRBJ1-2 and TRBJ2-5. Peripheral blood was the sole material, not thyroid tissue.

Trimming removed 1 base at V and 0 bases at J, with 9 bases between. The length of the CDR3 is 15 residues. Germline loops: CDR1 MNHEY, CDR2 SVGAGI. Arm-PCR of CDR3 regions and iRepertoire HTBI primers were the basis on which TCR beta libraries were built. TCRdb redid the calling of the multiplex PCR reads with MiXCR, one entry per CDR3 protein. The sample records about 290,000 distinct CDR3 sequences, 22% being singletons. This sample comprised peripheral blood mononuclear cells (PBMCs), obtained when the disease was refractory, from a patient treated with antithyroid drugs. This clonotype originated in a female donor with Graves disease. The chain carries TRBV6-5 and TRBJ1-2; no definite D call. The DNA of the CDR3 is TGTGCCAGCAGTTACTTAGCAGGAACTAACTATGGCTACACCTTC. The encoded protein is CASSYLAGTNYGYTF.